The subject of this entry is one T cell receptor (beta chain). The sample is drawn from a study of CD8 T cells in Susac syndrome. Reverse transcription of about 0.45 to 1 ug RNA used random hexamers. The immunoSEQ assay covered 54 Vbeta and 13 Jbeta segments for CDR3. TCRdb passed the immunoSEQ multiplex PCR reads through MiXCR, listing each CDR3 protein once. The data hold roughly 200,000 distinct CDR3 sequences, with approximately 95% observed a single time. Germline CDR1 is SGHAT and CDR2 is FQDESV (reference sequence). The CDR3 is 12 amino acids. Trimming took 5 bases from V and 9 from J, leaving 12 bases between them. TEMRA cells were FACS-enriched and CD8+ and CD4+ T cells negatively isolated.

The genes are TRBV11-1 and TRBJ2-3; D not resolved. The sample comprised CD4+ T cells from PBMCs. This receptor was taken from a human donor in good health. CDR3 protein: CASSPRSSTQYF. CDR3 nucleotides: TGTGCCAGCAGCCCCCGCAGTAGCACGCAGTATTTT.